The 3 T cell receptor beta chains below come from one sample, sequenced in a study of T cell changes during pregnancy in multiple sclerosis. Generated by immunoSEQ multiplex PCR, the TCRdb table keeps only in-frame clones and is missing some. The data show fewer than 100,000 clones, with around nine tenths seen just once and 1.9% held by the top ten. The input for sequencing was peripheral blood, taken before pregnancy. These TCRs come from a female donor with multiple sclerosis, enrolled in a pregnancy study.

The chain has TRBV19 and TRBJ1-2; maybe TRBD1 (6 bases). This CDR3 is 15 amino acids long. V shed 1 base and J shed 3 bases, with 12 bases lying between them. Germline CDR1 LNHDA, CDR2 SQIVND (reference sequence). In DNA form, the CDR3 reads TGTGCCAGTAGTATAGGTCTCAGGGGATACTATGGCTACACCTTC. Amino acid sequence: CASSIGLRGYYGYTF. The complete variable domain, with remaining parts taken from reference TRBV19 and TRBJ1-2, reads DGGITQSPKYLFRKEGQNVTLSCEQNLNHDAMYWYRQDPGQGLRLIYYSQIVNDFQKGDIAEGYSVSREKKESFPLTVTSAQKNPTAFYLCASSIGLRGYYGYTFGSGTRLTVV.

The chain carries TRBV7-8 and TRBJ2-1; 7 bases are a match to TRBD2. The CDR3 is made up of 18 amino acids. V lost 2 bases to trimming and J lost 1 base; unmatched junction nucleotides: 11. CDR1 and CDR2 from the germline V gene are SGHVS and FQNEAQ. The CDR3 here is CASSLSARRLASYNEQFF. The CDR3 bases are TGTGCCAGCAGCTTAAGCGCCCGTAGACTAGCTTCCTACAATGAGCAGTTCTTC.

The chain employs TRBV5-4 and TRBJ1-5, with 8 bases identical to TRBD1. V shed 2 bases and J 5 bases; nucleotides not matched to a gene: 3. The CDR3 sequence is 14 residues long. Germline CDR1 and CDR2: SGHNT and YYREEE (reference sequence). The CDR3 coding sequence is TGTGCCAGCAGCTTCGGACAGGGAGATCAGCCCCAGCATTTT. Protein: CASSFGQGDQPQHF.